This T cell receptor (beta chain) was sequenced in a study of response to subunit inactivated influenza vaccine. TCRdb re-analysed the RT-PCR reads in MiXCR, keeping a single row per CDR3 protein. The data show hundreds of thousands of distinct CDR3 sequences, roughly 12% seen once. The germline V gene encodes CDR1 MNHNS and CDR2 SASEGT. The V gene end was trimmed by 1 base and the J gene end by 0 bases; junction bases not matched to a gene: 5. CDR3 length: 16 amino acids. The sample also formed part of further work on T cells expressing NK-cell markers. Turning to that study: Generation of TCR beta cDNA was performed by 5'RACE template switching incorporating UMIs. One observes that, in a handful of donors, these clonotypes were also the leading ones within the CD3+CD56-NKG2C+ fraction.

The receptor comes from a man aged 45-65 years who received an inactivated influenza vaccine. This specimen consisted of PBMCs from blood, obtained on the day of vaccination. The V call is TRBV6-1, the J call TRBJ1-2, with TRBD1 matching over 7 bases. In nucleotides, the CDR3 is TGTGCCAGCAGTGAAGGGACAGGTCCGGCTAACTATGGCTACACCTTC. Its protein is CASSEGTGPANYGYTF.